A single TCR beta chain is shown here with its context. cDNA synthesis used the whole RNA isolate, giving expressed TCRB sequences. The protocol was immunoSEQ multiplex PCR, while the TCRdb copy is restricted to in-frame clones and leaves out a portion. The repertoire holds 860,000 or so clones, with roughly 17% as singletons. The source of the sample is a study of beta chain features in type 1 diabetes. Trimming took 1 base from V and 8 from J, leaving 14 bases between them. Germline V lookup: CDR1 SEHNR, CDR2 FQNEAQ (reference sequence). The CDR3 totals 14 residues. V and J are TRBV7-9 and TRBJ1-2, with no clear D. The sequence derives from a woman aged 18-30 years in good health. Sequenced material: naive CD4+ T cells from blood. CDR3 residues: CASSLESLGWGYTF. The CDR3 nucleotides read TGTGCCAGCAGCTTAGAGTCGTTGGGTTGGGGCTACACCTTC.